These 13 T cell receptor beta chains share one sample of origin, sequenced in a study of blood T cells in healthy people across ages (dated by TCRdb to about 2015). Receptor libraries were prepared by 5' RACE. Sequencing took place on an Illumina HiSeq 2500. A second PCR of 7 to 11 cycles was performed with a sample-barcoded 5' primer and a J-beta primer mix. Using fastp trimming at Q25 and MiXCR clonotype assembly, TCRdb reanalyzed the public sequencing data and kept in-frame beta chains. Every entry covers one CDR3 protein and lists the most common genes and DNA from its rows. This sample lists roughly 1,500,000 distinct CDR3 sequences; 42% were detected once. 6.5% to 10% of the sample goes to the ten largest clones. The sample consisted of blood. The receptors come from a young woman in good health.

This chain uses TRBV2 with TRBJ1-1, with TRBD1 matching over 7 bases. Germline CDR1 is SNHLY and CDR2 is FYNNEI. CDR3 length: 15 amino acids. J was trimmed by 1 base and V by 5 bases; bases with no gene match: 7. CDR3: CASSRSYRGNTEAFF. The CDR3 DNA follows: TGTGCCAGCAGTCGAAGTTACAGGGGGAACACTGAAGCTTTCTTT.

The V and J genes are TRBV20-1 and TRBJ1-2; D is unresolved. V was cut by 3 bases and J by 4 bases, with 9 bases left in between. Looked up from germline, CDR1 is DFQATT and CDR2 is SNEGSKA (reference sequence). CDR3 length: 12 amino acids. The CDR3 here is CSASSDSYGYTF. In DNA form, the CDR3 reads TGCAGTGCTAGTTCGGACTCCTATGGCTACACCTTC.

This clonotype was counted at least ten times. This chain joins TRBV12-3 or TRBV12-4 and TRBJ2-5, with TRBD2 identical over 11 bases. V lost 6 bases, J lost 5 bases, and 8 bases stayed unmatched. The CDR3 has 15 residues. The CDR3 DNA follows: TGTGCCAGCAGCCTGATAGCGGGGGGGCAGGAGACCCAGTACTTC. Protein sequence: CASSLIAGGQETQYF.

This clonotype was detected only a few times. The J gene is TRBJ2-3, the V gene TRBV7-9; tentative D call: TRBD2 (5 bases). Between the trimmed V and J ends, which lost 5 bases and 0 bases, there was a span of 15 bases. CDR3 length equals 16 residues. CDR1 and CDR2 from the germline V gene are SEHNR and FQNEAQ (reference sequence). CDR3 DNA sequence: TGTGCCAGCAGCGGCCCGATTCGGGGTAGCACAGATACGCAGTATTTT. Protein product: CASSGPIRGSTDTQYF. Full variable domain (remainder filled in from reference TRBV7-9 and TRBJ2-3): DTGVSQNPRHKITKRGQNVTFRCDPISEHNRLYWYRQTLGQGPEFLTYFQNEAQLEKSRLLSDRFSAERPKGSFSTLEIQRTEQGDSAMYLCASSGPIRGSTDTQYFGPGTRLTVL.

This clonotype was seen only a few times. This sequence joins TRBV12-5 and TRBJ2-7; TRBD1 is a possible D gene (6 bases). Trimming pared 3 bases from V and 4 bases from J, leaving 16 bases between. This CDR3 has 15 amino acids. The V gene's germline CDR1 is LGHNT and CDR2 FRNRAP. The CDR3 DNA sequence: TGTGCTAGTGGTTTCCCTCCAGGGACACAGTACGAGCAGTACTTC. This translates into CASGFPPGTQYEQYF. The entire variable domain, with the rest obtained from reference TRBV12-5 and TRBJ2-7, is as follows: DARVTQTPRHKVTEMGQEVTMRCQPILGHNTVFWYRQTMMQGLELLAYFRNRAPLDDSGMPKDRFSAEMPDATLATLKIQPSEPRDSAVYFCASGFPPGTQYEQYFGPGTRLTVT.

The CDR3 DNA is TGCGCCAGCAGCTACGTTACGGACAGGGGGACCTACGAGCAGTACTTC. Translating gives CASSYVTDRGTYEQYF. This rearrangement joins TRBV5-1 to TRBJ2-7; TRBD1 aligns across 10 bases. CDR1 and CDR2 from the germline V gene are SGHRS and YFSETQ. V lost 3 bases, J lost 2 bases, and 8 bases stayed unmatched. This CDR3 is 16 amino acids long.

V is TRBV27 and J is TRBJ1-1, with 9 bases aligning to TRBD1. Germline values: CDR1 MNHEY, CDR2 SMNVEV (reference sequence). The V and J ends lost 5 bases and 1 base, in that order; junction bases with no gene match: 8. This CDR3 contains 16 residues. CDR3: CASSQQGAWGNTEAFF. The CDR3 region has the DNA TGTGCCAGCAGTCAACAGGGGGCGTGGGGGAACACTGAAGCTTTCTTT.

This sequence joins TRBV15 and TRBJ1-5; TRBD1 matches at 7 bases. The germline V gene has CDR1 LNHNV and CDR2 YYDKDF (reference sequence). Trimming took 4 bases from V and 4 from J; bases not matched to a gene: 16. The CDR3 runs 18 residues. The CDR3 loop is CATSKRLSEGAWNQPQHF. CDR3 nucleotides: TGTGCCACCAGCAAAAGGCTGTCGGAGGGGGCATGGAATCAGCCCCAGCATTTT.

J is TRBJ2-3 and V is TRBV2, with 10 bases identical to TRBD2. CDR3 size: 17 residues. J lost 1 base, V lost 5 bases, and 9 bases had no gene match. CDR1 and CDR2 from the germline V gene are SNHLY and FYNNEI. This chain's CDR3 is CASSWTSGGSGTDTQYF. Written as DNA, the CDR3 is TGTGCCAGCAGTTGGACTAGCGGAGGATCCGGCACAGATACGCAGTATTTT.

Only a few counts were recorded for this clonotype. This sequence joins TRBV6-1 and TRBJ2-1; no clear D. CDR1 and CDR2 (germline): MNHNS, SASEGT. The V end was cut by 1 base, the J end by 1 base, with 14 bases between. The CDR3 is 17 amino acids. The CDR3 bases are TGTGCCAGCAGTGAAGGCATAAAAACAGTTTCCTACAATGAGCAGTTCTTC. Translated, it gives CASSEGIKTVSYNEQFF.

V and J are TRBV27 and TRBJ1-5, with TRBD1 matching over 7 bases. The CDR3 sequence is 13 residues long. Germline V gene sequence: CDR1 MNHEY, CDR2 SMNVEV (reference sequence). The ends lost 10 bases at V and 3 bases at J; junction bases unmatched: 6. The CDR3 sequence: CANRGQNNQPQHF. CDR3 bases: TGTGCCAATAGGGGGCAGAACAATCAGCCCCAGCATTTT.

This clonotype came up once. CDR3 sequence reads: CSARDPAGYNEQYF. The CDR3 DNA reads TGCAGTGCTAGAGATCCAGCGGGATACAATGAGCAGTACTTC. This rearrangement joins TRBV20-1 to TRBJ2-1; 7 bases are a match to TRBD2. The DNA end lines up better with TRBJ2-7; the J call may be wrong. The germline gives CDR1 DFQATT, CDR2 SNEGSKA (reference sequence). This CDR3 spans 14 amino acids.

This clonotype showed up just a few times. This chain links TRBV28 with TRBJ2-4; 7 nucleotides align to TRBD1. Germline assignment: CDR1 MDHEN and CDR2 SYDVKM. The CDR3 totals 13 residues. The junction had 10 bases not matched to a gene; V was cut back by 10 bases and J by 7 bases. The CDR3 is CATGTAQGNIQYF. Written as DNA, the CDR3 is TGTGCCACCGGGACAGCCCAGGGGAACATTCAGTACTTC.